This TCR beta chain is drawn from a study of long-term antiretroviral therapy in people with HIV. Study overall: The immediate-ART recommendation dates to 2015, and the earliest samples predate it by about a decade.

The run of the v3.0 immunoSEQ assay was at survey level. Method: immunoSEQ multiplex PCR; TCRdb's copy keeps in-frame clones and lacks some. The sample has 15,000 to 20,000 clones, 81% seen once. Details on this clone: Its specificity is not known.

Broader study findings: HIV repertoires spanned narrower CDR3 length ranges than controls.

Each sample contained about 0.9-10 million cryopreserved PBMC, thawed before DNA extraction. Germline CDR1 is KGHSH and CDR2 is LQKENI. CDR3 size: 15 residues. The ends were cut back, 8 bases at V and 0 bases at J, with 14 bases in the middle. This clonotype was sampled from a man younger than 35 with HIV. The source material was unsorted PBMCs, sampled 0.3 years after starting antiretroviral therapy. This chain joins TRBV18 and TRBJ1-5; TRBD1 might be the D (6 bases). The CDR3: CASQGQSDSNQPQHF. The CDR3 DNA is TGTGCCAGCCAAGGACAGTCCGATAGCAATCAGCCCCAGCATTTT.